This TCR beta chain comes out of a study of post-analysis software for immune sequencing data. Researchers reported that TCR beta cDNA libraries carried unique molecular identifiers. One entry per CDR3 protein, called by TCRdb with MiXCR from the PCR reads. The table records hundreds of thousands of distinct CDR3 sequences, 39% of them present only once. Study-wide findings and caveats: The five TRBV segments detected at higher frequency in patients than in controls included TRBV5-6, TRBV5-1 and TRBV20-1.

This CDR3 has 15 amino acids. Germline V lookup: CDR1 SEHNR, CDR2 FQNEAQ (reference sequence). V was cut by 3 bases and J by 2 bases, with 14 bases left in between. There are a few counts of this clonotype. Its cognate antigen is unknown. This TCR was sampled from a girl between 2 and 10 years old with multiple sclerosis. V gene TRBV7-9 combines with J gene TRBJ2-7; possible D gene TRBD1, 6 bases. Sequenced material: blood. In nucleotides, the CDR3 is TGTGCCAGCAGCTTCGGACAGCTATCAACCTACGAGCAGTACTTC. It encodes CASSFGQLSTYEQYF.